This T cell receptor (beta chain) stems from a study of cytomegalovirus exposure and HLA in healthy donors. General observations from the study: For presence/absence analyses, sequencing depth was assumed to be roughly uniform across donors. The study dropped some indistinguishable V segments, TRBV6-2 and TRBV6-3 among them. It was likely that a cluster of highly shared sequence variants was a sequencing artifact.

Germline V gene data show CDR1 as GTSNPN and CDR2 as SVGIG (reference sequence). There are 10 residues in the CDR3. Concerning this clone itself: As yet, its antigen is unknown. The junction shows a germline mismatch at one end, possibly a read error.

The PCR contained 60 Vbeta and 13 Jbeta primers. Clones were sequenced by immunoSEQ multiplex PCR, and TCRdb holds only the in-frame ones, with some missing. The table shows roughly 130,000 clones, with 74% occurring only once. Material: PBMCs. The receptor's source is a man aged 18 to 30 in good health and CMV-seropositive. The chain joins TRBV30 to TRBJ1-1; 7 bases match TRBD1. The CDR3 DNA is TGTGCCGGAACCGGGACAGCGCTTCTCTTT. The encoded protein is CAGTGTALLF.